A single sample gave rise to the 5 T cell receptor beta chains below, sequenced in a study of cytomegalovirus exposure and HLA in healthy donors. The study ran its PCR with 60 Vbeta and 13 Jbeta primers. Generated by immunoSEQ multiplex PCR, the TCRdb table keeps only in-frame clones and is missing some. Here the sample spans 90,000 to 95,000 clones, approximately 81% being singletons. Sequences were obtained from PBMCs. These receptors were collected from a girl aged 2 to 9 in good health and CMV-seropositive.

The chain uses TRBV5-6 and TRBJ2-5; TRBD2 agrees at 7 bases. CDR1 SGHDT and CDR2 YYEEEE come from the germline V gene. The length of the CDR3 is 17 residues. With V trimmed by 2 bases and J by 2 bases, 12 bases remained unmatched. DNA for the CDR3: TGTGCCAGCAGCTTTGGGGACTACCTAAACTCTCAAGAGACCCAGTACTTC. This codes for CASSFGDYLNSQETQYF. The whole variable domain, filled in from reference TRBV5-6 and TRBJ2-5, reads DAGVTQSPTHLIKTRGQQVTLRCSPKSGHDTVSWYQQALGQGPQFIFQYYEEEERQRGNFPDRFSGHQFPNYSSELNVNALLLGDSALYLCASSFGDYLNSQETQYFGPGTRLLVL.

The chain has TRBV6-5 and TRBJ2-1, with D perhaps matching TRBD2 (6 bases). The ends were cut back, 4 bases at V and 7 bases at J, with 17 bases in the middle. Germline V gene lookup returns CDR1 MNHEY and CDR2 SVGAGI. The CDR3 covers 15 residues. The CDR3 region has the DNA TGTGCCAGCAGTTCATCCGGGACTCGTGGGAATGAGCAGTTCTTC. Its protein is CASSSSGTRGNEQFF.

Only a few counts were recorded for this clone. The rearrangement uses TRBV6-1 and TRBJ2-4; 9 bases fit TRBD1. Germline CDR1 reads MNHNS; CDR2 reads SASEGT. This CDR3 comprises 13 residues. V lost 8 bases and J lost 5; bases outside the gene matches: 4. Here the CDR3 DNA reads TGTGCCAGCTCAAGACAGGGGGAAAACATTCAGTACTTC. Protein: CASSRQGENIQYF.

V usage is TRBV19 and J usage is TRBJ1-1, with D unresolved. This CDR3 comprises 12 residues. With 7 bases removed from V and 4 bases from J, the gap between germline ends came to 10 bases. CDR1 LNHDA and CDR2 SQIVND come from the germline V gene (reference sequence). The CDR3, as DNA: TGTGCCAGTAATAGAGGCGGCACTGAAGCTTTCTTT. Protein product: CASNRGGTEAFF.

The CDR3 nucleotides read TGTGCCAGTAGTTTCCCAGCGGGAGTTGCCTACAATGAGCAGTTCTTC. The encoded protein is CASSFPAGVAYNEQFF. The chain joins TRBV19 to TRBJ2-1, with 8 bases matching TRBD2. The junction had 8 bases not matched to a gene; V was cut back by 5 bases and J by 2 bases. Per germline, CDR1 LNHDA and CDR2 SQIVND (reference sequence). This CDR3 is built from 16 residues.